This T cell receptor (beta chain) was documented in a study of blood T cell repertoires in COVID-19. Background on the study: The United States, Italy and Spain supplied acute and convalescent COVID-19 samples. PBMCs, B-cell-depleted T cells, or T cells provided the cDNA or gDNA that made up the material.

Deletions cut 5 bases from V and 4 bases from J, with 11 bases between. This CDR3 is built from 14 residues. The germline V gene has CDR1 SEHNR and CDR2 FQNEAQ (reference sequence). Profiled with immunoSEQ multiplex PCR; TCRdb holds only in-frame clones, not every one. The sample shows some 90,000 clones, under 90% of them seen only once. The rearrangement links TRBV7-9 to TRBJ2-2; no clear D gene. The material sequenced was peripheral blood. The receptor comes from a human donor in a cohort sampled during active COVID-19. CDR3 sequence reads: CASSLALGTGELFF. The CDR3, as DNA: TGTGCCAGCAGCCTGGCCCTTGGCACCGGGGAGCTGTTTTTT.